The source of this TCR beta chain is a study of T cell changes during pregnancy in multiple sclerosis. Looked up from germline, CDR1 is SGHRS and CDR2 is YFSETQ. The length of the CDR3 is 13 residues. The ends lost 4 bases at V and 9 bases at J; junction bases unmatched: 6. Measured with immunoSEQ multiplex PCR; TCRdb has only the in-frame clones, and not every one. The data contain 75,000 to 90,000 clones, 90% to 95% of them singletons. The sequence was obtained from a female donor with multiple sclerosis, enrolled in a pregnancy study. The sample in question was CD4+ T cells from peripheral blood mononuclear cells, obtained before pregnancy. The chain joins TRBV5-1 to TRBJ2-1, with 8 bases identical to TRBD1. CDR3 loop: CASSPGQEIEQFF. The CDR3 nucleotides are TGCGCCAGCAGCCCGGGACAGGAGATTGAGCAGTTCTTC. Using reference TRBV5-1 and TRBJ2-1 for the parts outside the CDR3, the full variable domain is KAGVTQTPRYLIKTRGQQVTLSCSPISGHRSVSWYQQTPGQGLQFLFEYFSETQRNKGNFPGRFSGRQFSNSRSEMNVSTLELGDSALYLCASSPGQEIEQFFGPGTRLTVL.